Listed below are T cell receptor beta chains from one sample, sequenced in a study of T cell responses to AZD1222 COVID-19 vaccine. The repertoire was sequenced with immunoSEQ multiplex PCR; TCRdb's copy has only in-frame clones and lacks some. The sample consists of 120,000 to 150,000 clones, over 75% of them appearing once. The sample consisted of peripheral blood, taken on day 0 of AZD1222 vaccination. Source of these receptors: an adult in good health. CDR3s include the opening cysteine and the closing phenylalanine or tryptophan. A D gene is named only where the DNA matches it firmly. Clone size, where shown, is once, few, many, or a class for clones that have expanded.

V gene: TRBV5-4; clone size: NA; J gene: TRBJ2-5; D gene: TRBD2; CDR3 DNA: TGTGCCAGCAGCCCGGGACTATTGGAGACTCAGTACTTC; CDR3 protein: CASSPGLLETQYF
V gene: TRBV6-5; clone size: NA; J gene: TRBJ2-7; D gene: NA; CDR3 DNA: TGTGCCAGCAGTAAATTCAGGGGAGGCTCCTACGAGCAGTACTTC; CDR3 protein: CASSKFRGGSYEQYF
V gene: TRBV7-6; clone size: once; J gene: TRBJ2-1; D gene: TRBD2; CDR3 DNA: TGTGCCAGCAGCTTACTAGCGGGGGGGTACAATGAGCAGTTCTTC; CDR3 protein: CASSLLAGGYNEQFF
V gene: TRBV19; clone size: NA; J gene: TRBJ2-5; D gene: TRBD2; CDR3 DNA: TGTGCCACCGCCCGGGGGGGGCTCACAAGGAGAGAGACCCAGTACTTC; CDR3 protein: CATARGGLTRRETQYF
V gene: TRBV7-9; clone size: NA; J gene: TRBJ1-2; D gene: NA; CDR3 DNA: TGTGCCAGCAGCTTAGGAACAGGCCTCTATGGCTACACCTTC; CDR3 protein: CASSLGTGLYGYTF
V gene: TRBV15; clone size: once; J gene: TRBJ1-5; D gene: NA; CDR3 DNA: TGTGCCACCAGCAAAGACAGTGGGGGGTTCAATCAGCCCCAGCATTTT; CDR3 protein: CATSKDSGGFNQPQHF
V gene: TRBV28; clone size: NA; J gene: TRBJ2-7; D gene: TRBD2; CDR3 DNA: TGTGCCAGCAGTTTGACTCGGAGGGCTAGCGGCGGCTCCTACGAGCAGTACTTC; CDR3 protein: CASSLTRRASGGSYEQYF
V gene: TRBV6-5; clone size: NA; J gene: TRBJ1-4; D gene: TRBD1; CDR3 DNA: TGTGCCAGTACAGGGGGCGCCGGTGAAAAACTGTTTTTT; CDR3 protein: CASTGGAGEKLFF
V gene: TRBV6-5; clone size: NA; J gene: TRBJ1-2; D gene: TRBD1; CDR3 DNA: TGTGCCAGCAGTCCTACAGGGGGCGCGGGCTATGGCTACACCTTC; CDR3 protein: CASSPTGGAGYGYTF
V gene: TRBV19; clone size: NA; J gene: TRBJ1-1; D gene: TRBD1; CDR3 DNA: TGTGCCAGTAAAAATGGGACAGGGCGGGAGAACACTGAAGCTTTCTTT; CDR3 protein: CASKNGTGRENTEAFF
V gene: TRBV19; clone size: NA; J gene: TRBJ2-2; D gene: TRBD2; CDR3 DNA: TGTGCCAGTAGTAATCGGGGGGACACCGGGGAGCTGTTTTTT; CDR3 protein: CASSNRGDTGELFF
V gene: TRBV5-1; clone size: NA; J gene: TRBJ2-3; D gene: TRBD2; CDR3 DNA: TGCGCCAGCAGCTCGGGACTAGCGGGAGGAGGAGGCACAGATACGCAGTATTTT; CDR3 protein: CASSSGLAGGGGTDTQYF
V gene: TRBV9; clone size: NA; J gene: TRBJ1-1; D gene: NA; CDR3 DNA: TGTGCCAGCAGCGCAGGAGCCACAGTCCAGGCACCTGAAGCTTTCTTT; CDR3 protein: CASSAGATVQAPEAFF
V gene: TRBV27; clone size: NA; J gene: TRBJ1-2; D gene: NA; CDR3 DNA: TGTGCCACCGCAGGGCGCTATGGCTACACCTTC; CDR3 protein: CATAGRYGYTF
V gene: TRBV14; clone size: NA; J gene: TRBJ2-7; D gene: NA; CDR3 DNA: TGTGCCAGCACCCGAGGGACGAGGGGCGAGCAGTACTTC; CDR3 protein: CASTRGTRGEQYF
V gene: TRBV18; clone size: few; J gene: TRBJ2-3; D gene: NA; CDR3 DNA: TGTGCCAGCTCACCGGGAGTAGGGGCAGATACGCAGTATTTT; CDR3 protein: CASSPGVGADTQYF
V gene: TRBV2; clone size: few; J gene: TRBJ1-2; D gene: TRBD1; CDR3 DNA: TGTGCCAGCAGGGTCCCGGGACAGGGTCGACTGTTAGGCTACACCTTC; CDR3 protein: CASRVPGQGRLLGYTF
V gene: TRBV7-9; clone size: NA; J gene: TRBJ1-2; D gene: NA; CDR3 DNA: TGTGCCAGCAGCTTAGCTGGGGGCGGCTACACCTTC; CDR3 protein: CASSLAGGGYTF
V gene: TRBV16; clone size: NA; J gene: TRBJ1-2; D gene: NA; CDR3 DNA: TGTGCCAGCAGCCCCCTTCCTTCAGGCCACTATGGCTACACCTTC; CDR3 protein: CASSPLPSGHYGYTF
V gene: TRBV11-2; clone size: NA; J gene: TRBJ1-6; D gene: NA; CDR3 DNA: TGTGCCAGCAGCCCCATTACGGGGCCTCGGAATTCACCCCTCCACTTT; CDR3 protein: CASSPITGPRNSPLHF
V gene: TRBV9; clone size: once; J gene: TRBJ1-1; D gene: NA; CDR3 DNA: TGTGCCAGCAGCGTTCAGAAGAACACTGAAGCTTTCTTT; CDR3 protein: CASSVQKNTEAFF
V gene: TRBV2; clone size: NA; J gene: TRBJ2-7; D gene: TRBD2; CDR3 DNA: TGTGCCAGTAGGGCGGGAGGAGGCGAGCAGTACTTC; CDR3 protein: CASRAGGGEQYF
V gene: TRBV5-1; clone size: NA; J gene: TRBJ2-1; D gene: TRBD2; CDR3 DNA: TGCGCCAGCCTTGGGACTAGCGGGGGGTACAATGAGCAGTTCTTC; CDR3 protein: CASLGTSGGYNEQFF
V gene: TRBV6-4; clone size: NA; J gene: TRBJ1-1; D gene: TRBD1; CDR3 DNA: TGTGCCAGCTTAAGGGGGCTAAACACTGAAGCTTTCTTT; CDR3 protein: CASLRGLNTEAFF